These T cell receptor beta chains were read from a single sample in a study of PD-1 blockade in classical Hodgkin lymphoma. Assay used: immunoSEQ multiplex PCR; TCRdb lists only in-frame clones, some missing. Among about 29,000 clones, approximately 85% were seen once, and the ten largest hold 2% to 3%. This specimen was CD4+ T cells from blood, taken at baseline. All receptors come from a human donor with classical Hodgkin lymphoma. Each CDR3 is given with its conserved first and last residue. The D gene is left open where the match is weak. A clone size is listed for some rows: how often the clone was seen (once, few, many), or a class if it is expanded.

v_gene	len	abundance	j_gene	d_gene	CDR3nt	CDR3aa
TRBV19	14	NA	TRBJ1-2	NA	TGTGCCAGTAGTATCGGTAACAGGGTCGGTGGCTACACCTTC	CASSIGNRVGGYTF
TRBV7-9	11	NA	TRBJ2-5	NA	TGTGCCAGCAGCTTAGCACAGACCCAGTACTTC	CASSLAQTQYF
TRBV5-4	14	NA	TRBJ2-5	NA	TGTGCCAGCAGCTTGGAAGGGCCCCGGGAGACCCAGTACTTC	CASSLEGPRETQYF
TRBV27	13	few	TRBJ1-5	NA	TGTGCCAGCAGTTTACAGGCATGGCAGCCCCAGCATTTT	CASSLQAWQPQHF
TRBV28	12	NA	TRBJ2-7	NA	TGTGCCAGCAGTTTACGGGGATACGAGCAGTACTTC	CASSLRGYEQYF
TRBV30	15	NA	TRBJ1-4	NA	TGTGCCTGGAGGAACAGGGCGCTCCCTAATGAAAAACTGTTTTTT	CAWRNRALPNEKLFF
TRBV7-2	19	NA	TRBJ1-3	NA	TGTGCCAGCAGCCAAGACCTCTTGGGTCCCCTTAGCTCTGGAAACACCATATATTTT	CASSQDLLGPLSSGNTIYF
TRBV4-3	15	NA	TRBJ2-7	NA	TGCGCCAGCAGCCAAGATGGCAGGGGGGGCTACGAGCAGTACTTC	CASSQDGRGGYEQYF
TRBV28	17	NA	TRBJ1-1	NA	TGTGCCAGCAGTTTAGGCACGGCAGGGTACATGAACACTGAAGCTTTCTTT	CASSLGTAGYMNTEAFF
TRBV29-1	15	NA	TRBJ1-1	NA	TGCAGCGTTGAAGGGGCAAGGAAAATGAACACTGAAGCTTTCTTT	CSVEGARKMNTEAFF
TRBV11-1	15	NA	TRBJ2-7	TRBD2	TGTGCCAGCAGCTCACTAGCGGGAGCCGCCTACGAGCAGTACTTC	CASSSLAGAAYEQYF
TRBV7-2	13	NA	TRBJ2-4	NA	TGTGCCAGCAGCGCCGAAATCACCGGCATTCAGTACTTC	CASSAEITGIQYF
TRBV28	13	NA	TRBJ1-5	NA	TGTGCCAGCAGTTTCCCTGGGGATCAGCCCCAGCATTTT	CASSFPGDQPQHF
TRBV6-5	12	few	TRBJ1-1	NA	TGTGCCAGCCGAGCACCTAACACTGAAGCTTTCTTT	CASRAPNTEAFF
TRBV4-1	15	NA	TRBJ1-2	NA	TGCGCCAGCAGCCCCGACGCGGGCGGGAGGGGGGGCTACACCTTC	CASSPDAGGRGGYTF
TRBV28	16	NA	TRBJ2-5	NA	TGTGCCAGCAGTCCTTTGCCTTCACGGTCCAAGACGACCCAGTACTTC	CASSPLPSRSKTTQYF
TRBV7-9	16	NA	TRBJ2-1	TRBD2	TGTGCCAGCAGCTTACCCGGGACTAAGATTAACGATGAGCAGTTCTTC	CASSLPGTKINDEQFF
TRBV6-6	15	NA	TRBJ2-5	TRBD2	TGTGCCAGCAGTTACTCTCTAGCGGGAGGGGAGACCCAGTACTTC	CASSYSLAGGETQYF
TRBV7-2	17	NA	TRBJ2-5	TRBD2	TGTGCCAGGCGCAGGGGCCCTAGCGGGTATTTAGGGGAGACCCAGTACTTC	CARRRGPSGYLGETQYF
TRBV21-1	13	NA	TRBJ2-1	NA	TGTGCCAGCACCCAAGCGGGAGTTAATGAGCAGTTCTTC	CASTQAGVNEQFF
TRBV7-2	15	NA	TRBJ2-5	NA	TGTGCCAGCAGCTCTTCCAGGGGAAACCAAGAGACCCAGTACTTC	CASSSSRGNQETQYF
TRBV19	13	NA	TRBJ1-1	NA	TGTGCCAGTAGTCAGGGGACTAGGACTGAAGCTTTCTTT	CASSQGTRTEAFF
TRBV6-6	16	NA	TRBJ1-1	TRBD1	TGTGCCAGCAGAGGATGGACAGGGGGGAAGAACACTGAAGCTTTCTTT	CASRGWTGGKNTEAFF
TRBV5-1	15	NA	TRBJ2-7	NA	TGCGCCAGTTCCCTGAGGCCTAACGGTCCCTACGAGCAGTACTTC	CASSLRPNGPYEQYF
TRBV7-2	13	NA	TRBJ1-1	NA	TGTGCCAGCAGCTCGGGTCCGAACACTGAAGCTTTCTTT	CASSSGPNTEAFF
TRBV4-2	15	NA	TRBJ1-5	TRBD1	TGTGCCAGCAGCCCCCGGGACAGCCTAAATCAGCCCCAGCATTTT	CASSPRDSLNQPQHF
TRBV18	14	NA	TRBJ1-3	NA	TGTGCCAGCTCACGGGATTTCTCTGGAAACACCATATATTTT	CASSRDFSGNTIYF
TRBV5-6	12	NA	TRBJ2-3	NA	TGTGCCAGCAGCTTGGACAGGAATACGCAGTATTTT	CASSLDRNTQYF
TRBV18	13	NA	TRBJ1-5	NA	TGTGCCAGCTCGCGACAAACGAATCAGCCCCAGCATTTT	CASSRQTNQPQHF
TRBV7-2	16	NA	TRBJ2-3	NA	TGTGCCAGCAGCCTCCAACCGGGACGGTCCACAGATACGCAGTATTTT	CASSLQPGRSTDTQYF
TRBV7-7	17	once	TRBJ2-1	TRBD2	TGTGCCAGCAGCCCAAGGACTAGCGGGAGGCACTACAATGAGCAGTTCTTC	CASSPRTSGRHYNEQFF
TRBV7-9	14	NA	TRBJ2-1	TRBD2	TGTGCCAGCAGCCCAGCGGGAATCTACAATGAGCAGTTCTTC	CASSPAGIYNEQFF
TRBV29-1	13	NA	TRBJ1-1	NA	TGCAGCGGATTGAGTCCGGGGAGAACTGAAGCTTTCTTT	CSGLSPGRTEAFF
TRBV7-9	15	NA	TRBJ2-7	NA	TGTGCCAGCAGCGTAACAGGGAAGGGGGCCTACGAGCAGTACTTC	CASSVTGKGAYEQYF
TRBV2	13	NA	TRBJ1-1	TRBD1	TGTGCCAGCAGGGCGGGACAGGGCTCGGAAGCTTTCTTT	CASRAGQGSEAFF
TRBV19	17	NA	TRBJ2-6	NA	TGTGCCAGTAATTTTCTGGCCGGTGGCTCTGGGGCCAACGTCCTGACTTTC	CASNFLAGGSGANVLTF
TRBV5-5	15	NA	TRBJ1-1	TRBD1	TGTGCCAGCAGCTTCGGGGGACAGAGCTTCTCTGAAGCTTTCTTT	CASSFGGQSFSEAFF
TRBV18	13	NA	TRBJ2-1	NA	TGTGCCAGCTCACCTCTCACTGAGGGTGAGCAGTTCTTC	CASSPLTEGEQFF
TRBV6-1	14	NA	TRBJ1-4	NA	TGTGCCAGCACCATCGCAGGGACGGATGAAAAACTGTTTTTT	CASTIAGTDEKLFF
TRBV5-1	15	NA	TRBJ1-6	NA	TGCGCCAGCAGCTCCGACCGGGGTTCTAATTCACCCCTCCACTTT	CASSSDRGSNSPLHF
TRBV29-1	18	NA	TRBJ2-3	TRBD2	TGCAGCGTTGATTCCCGCGCTAGCGGGAGGGCTAGCACAGATACGCAGTATTTT	CSVDSRASGRASTDTQYF
TRBV4-3	19	once	TRBJ2-2	TRBD2	TGCGCCAGCAGCCAAGAAGAGACTAGCGGCCCTTGGGGCACCGGGGAGCTGTTTTTT	CASSQEETSGPWGTGELFF
TRBV18	13	NA	TRBJ1-1	NA	TGTGCCAGCTCACCATCTTCCGGGACAGAAGCTTTCTTT	CASSPSSGTEAFF
TRBV30	12	NA	TRBJ1-2	TRBD1	TGTGCCCGGCAGGGGGCGCAGGATGGCTACACCTTC	CARQGAQDGYTF
TRBV2	13	once	TRBJ2-2	NA	TGTGCCAGCAGTGCCGAGAACACCGGGGAGCTGTTTTTT	CASSAENTGELFF
TRBV2	16	NA	TRBJ1-4	NA	TGTGCCAGCAGTGAAGCGGATAGGGCTGGTGGGGAAAAACTGTTTTTT	CASSEADRAGGEKLFF
TRBV6-6	14	NA	TRBJ1-1	TRBD1	TGTGCCAGCAGTAAAGACAGGGGGCCCACTGAAGCTTTCTTT	CASSKDRGPTEAFF